This TCR beta chain was obtained from a study of CD8 T cells in ankylosing spondylitis. Notes on the study in general: Reportedly, significant enrichment of disease-linked clones occurred in matched ankylosing spondylitis synovial fluid. A subset of motif variants has previously been described in the synovial fluid and blood of reactive arthritis. Eight or nine highly homologous variants formed a TCR beta motif that appeared characteristic of ankylosing spondylitis blood. With a CD8+ phenotype, disease-linked clones were relatively rare in peripheral blood.

This clonotype was recorded at least ten times. Its antigen is as yet unknown. As the method for making TCR beta libraries, quantitative 5'-RACE with molecular barcodes was used. TCRdb redid the calling of the 5' RACE reads with MiXCR, one entry per CDR3 protein. This sample carries roughly 490,000 distinct CDR3 sequences, over 4% of them seen once, and the ten largest clones take around 3.5%. The clonotype originates from a male donor with ankylosing spondylitis. Sequenced sample: blood, either unsorted or a sorted T cell fraction (not recorded which).

DNA of the CDR3: TGTGCCAGCAGTCCAAAAACCCGCACTGAAGCTTTCTTT. Its protein is CASSPKTRTEAFF. The V gene is TRBV2, the J gene TRBJ1-1; no definite D call. Trimming pared 5 bases from V and 4 bases from J, leaving 11 bases between. The CDR3 spans 13 residues. Germline V gene data show CDR1 as SNHLY and CDR2 as FYNNEI.